What follows is one TCR beta chain and its context. The sample belongs to a study of blood T cell repertoires in COVID-19. Looking at the study overall: The United States, Italy and Spain supplied acute and convalescent COVID-19 samples.

Germline CDR1 and CDR2: DFQATT and SNEGSKA (reference sequence). V was clipped by 7 bases and J by 5 bases; unmatched bases: 4. The CDR3 runs to 11 residues. Original processing notes: Reference gene primer amplification gave nucleated cell count estimates. TCRdb's copy holds only in-frame clones and misses some; the assay was immunoSEQ multiplex PCR. D and trimming were read from the DNA, whereas the V and J calls and clone size are those reported in that table. The table shows 140,000 to 150,000 clones, with around 90% occurring only once. The sequenced material came from peripheral blood. The TCR was taken from a man aged 65-85 years with acute or convalescent COVID-19. This chain joins TRBV20-1 and TRBJ2-5; the match to TRBD2 covers 7 bases. The CDR3 here is CSGKAGETQYF. In DNA, the CDR3 is TGCAGTGGTAAAGCGGGGGAGACCCAGTACTTC.